Below, one T cell receptor beta chain is given with its context. Its matching antigen is unknown. This specimen belongs to a study of OX40 agonist ivuxolimab in advanced cancers. Whole-study context: Previous treatment with anti-PD-1, anti-PD-L1 or anti-CTLA-4 therapy was allowed; less than 45% had received some. Study conclusions and caveats: At doses 0.1 to 3.0 mg/kg, CD4+ and CD8+ clones expanded. Some of the nonresponding patients also showed low levels of normalized T-cell clonal expansion. Antigen specificity of clonally expanded peripheral T cells was not established.

The germline V gene has CDR1 LGHNA and CDR2 YNFKEQ. CDR3 length: 15 residues. With 3 bases clipped from V and 1 base from J, the junction kept 3 bases outside the gene matches. The data were produced by immunoSEQ multiplex PCR, yet TCRdb's version contains in-frame clones alone and is incomplete. The table includes about 79,000 clones, about 91% detected once. The TCR originated in an adult with an advanced solid tumor such as melanoma, head and neck, liver or kidney cancer. The J gene is TRBJ2-7, the V gene TRBV4-2, with 10 bases that match TRBD1. The sequencing here drew on CD4+ or CD8+ T cells sorted from blood, taken in a trial of the OX40 agonist ivuxolimab. DNA for the CDR3: TGTGCCAGCAGCCAGAGGACAGGGGGGTCCTACGAGCAGTACTTC. It yields the protein CASSQRTGGSYEQYF.